The T cell receptor beta chain under discussion was sequenced for a study of control samples from healthy donors and cancer patients. Assay used: immunoSEQ multiplex PCR; TCRdb lists only in-frame clones, some missing. The data contain 80,000 to 100,000 clones, roughly 92% of them singletons. This clone was picked up one time. Deletions cut 4 bases from V and 7 bases from J, with 17 bases between. Germline assignment: CDR1 SGDLS and CDR2 YYNGEE. This CDR3 is 15 amino acids long. The J gene is TRBJ1-4, the V gene TRBV9; D perhaps matches TRBD1 (6 bases). The TCR was taken from a human donor in good health. The donor label of this sample is uncertain. Source material: blood. The CDR3 sequence: CASSPSGHLGEKLFF. CDR3 nucleotide sequence: TGTGCCAGCAGCCCCTCGGGACACCTTGGTGAAAAACTGTTTTTT. Supplemented by reference TRBV9 and TRBJ1-4, the full variable domain reads DSGVTQTPKHLITATGQRVTLRCSPRSGDLSVYWYQQSLDQGLQFLIQYYNGEERAKGNILERFSAQQFPDLHSELNLSSLELGDSALYFCASSPSGHLGEKLFFGSGTQLSVL.